This T cell receptor (beta chain) is from a study of cytomegalovirus exposure and HLA in healthy donors. The study ran its PCR with 60 Vbeta and 13 Jbeta primers. The table came from immunoSEQ multiplex PCR; TCRdb's copy has only in-frame clones and leaves some out. The sample has roughly 100,000 clones; roughly 72% are singletons. Germline V gene lookup returns CDR1 MNHEY and CDR2 SMNVEV (reference sequence). The length of the CDR3 is 12 residues. The V gene end was trimmed by 6 bases and the J gene end by 4 bases; junction bases not matched to a gene: 2. The source is a woman aged 18-30 years in good health and CMV-seropositive. The sequenced sample consisted of PBMCs. The chain uses TRBV27 and TRBJ2-5; 7 bases are shared with TRBD1. The CDR3 sequence is CASSRQGETQYF. In DNA form, the CDR3 reads TGTGCCAGCAGCCGACAGGGAGAGACCCAGTACTTC.